The 18 T cell receptor beta chains below all came from one sample that was sequenced in a study of T cells in Graves' hyperthyroidism and ophthalmopathy (dated by TCRdb to the late 2010s). The library was generated by multiplex PCR. Sequencing instrument: Illumina HiSeq 2000. Amplification of TCR beta CDR3 regions was carried out from RNA transcripts. The first round of RT-PCR for the TCR CDR3 was performed with the HTBI primer set and the Qiagen OneStep RT-PCR kit. TCRdb redid the processing of the public reads, applying fastp at Q25 and MiXCR, and retained in-frame beta chains. Identical CDR3 protein sequences are pooled into one entry, listed with their most common genes and DNA. This sample has fewer than 550,000 distinct CDR3 sequences in its table, and more than 15% of those were observed once. The top ten clones comprise around 7% of the sample. Sequenced material: blood. The receptors here all came from a woman younger than 35 with Graves' hyperthyroidism.

In its sample, this clonotype was seen many times. The chain combines TRBV14 with TRBJ2-1, with unresolved D. V lost 2 bases and J 2 bases, leaving 10 bases between the germline ends. Per germline, CDR1 SGHDN and CDR2 FVKESK. This CDR3 has 15 residues. The CDR3 sequence is CASSQLEGAYNEQFF. The CDR3 coding sequence is TGTGCCAGCAGCCAACTAGAAGGAGCCTACAATGAGCAGTTCTTC.

The J gene is TRBJ2-7, the V gene TRBV20-1; 11 bases align to TRBD2. V shed 5 bases, J shed 7 bases, and the junction held 7 bases outside the gene matches. CDR1 is DFQATT and CDR2 is SNEGSKA in the germline V gene (reference sequence). The CDR3 has 13 amino acids. DNA for the CDR3: TGCAGTGCTTGGCTAGCGGGAGGAGTTGAGCAGTACTTC. Translation: CSAWLAGGVEQYF.

This clonotype was detected many times. The chain employs TRBV2 and TRBJ2-2; perhaps D is TRBD1 or TRBD2 (6 bases each). Looked up from germline, CDR1 is SNHLY and CDR2 is FYNNEI. V lost 8 bases and J lost 0, with 13 bases in between. The CDR3 runs to 15 residues. CDR3 loop: CASARGTSNTGELFF. The CDR3 nucleotides are TGTGCCAGCGCGAGGGGGACTTCGAACACCGGGGAGCTGTTTTTT.

This clonotype was seen only a few times. The chain combines TRBV7-2 with TRBJ2-7; D might be TRBD2 (5 bases). V gave up 2 bases and J gave up 6 bases, with 14 bases separating them. Germline lookup yields CDR1 SGHTA and CDR2 FQGNSA. CDR3 size: 14 residues. Here the CDR3 reads CASSLWGDPTEQYF. The CDR3 nucleotides are TGTGCCAGCAGCTTATGGGGAGACCCCACCGAGCAGTACTTC.

The V and J genes are TRBV7-2 and TRBJ2-7; TRBD2 is a possible D gene (6 bases). Looked up from germline, CDR1 is SGHTA and CDR2 is FQGNSA. Trimming cost V 6 bases and J 6 bases, with 15 bases left between them. The CDR3 covers 13 residues. The CDR3 here is CASSYSRESEQYF. For the CDR3, the DNA is TGTGCCAGCAGTTATAGCCGGGAGTCCGAGCAGTACTTC.

This clonotype was seen repeatedly, ten times or more. V is TRBV5-6 and J is TRBJ2-5, with D unresolved. CDR1 SGHDT and CDR2 YYEEEE come from the germline V gene. The V end lost 2 bases, the J end lost 9 bases, and 14 bases lay between the germline ends. The CDR3 spans 13 residues. CDR3 sequence reads: CASSLDPESAQYF. The CDR3 DNA reads TGTGCCAGCAGCTTAGACCCGGAAAGTGCCCAGTACTTC.

This clonotype was observed a few times. J is TRBJ1-5 and V is TRBV19; D possibly corresponds to TRBD1 (5 bases). This CDR3 is built from 15 residues. Trimming cost V 5 bases and J 3 bases, with 14 bases left between them. From germline, CDR1 is LNHDA and CDR2 SQIVND (reference sequence). The CDR3 loop is CASSPEVGVNQPQHF. The CDR3 DNA is TGTGCCAGTAGTCCAGAGGTAGGGGTCAATCAGCCCCAGCATTTT.

This clonotype has at least ten counts. CDR3 sequence (DNA): TGTGCCAGCAGTCCGACTATCCACACAGATACGCAGTATTTT. Its translation is CASSPTIHTDTQYF. This rearrangement joins TRBV12-3 or TRBV12-4 to TRBJ2-3; D is possibly TRBD2 (5 bases). There are 14 residues in the CDR3. Trimming pared 5 bases from V and 2 bases from J, leaving 11 bases between.

V gene TRBV19 combines with J gene TRBJ2-3; D possibly matches TRBD1 or TRBD2 (5 bases each). The germline V gene encodes CDR1 LNHDA and CDR2 SQIVND (reference sequence). V lost 6 bases to trimming and J lost 9 bases, with 25 bases between them. The CDR3 totals 16 residues. CDR3 nucleotides: TGTGCCAGTAGCTACGGCCAGGGCGGGCTACTAGAGACGCAGTATTTT. Translating gives CASSYGQGGLLETQYF.

This clonotype was detected only a few times. This chain joins TRBV4-1 and TRBJ1-1, with a tentative D call TRBD1 (5 bases). Trimming cost V 5 bases and J 2 bases, with 21 bases left between them. This CDR3 has 17 amino acids. Per the germline V gene, CDR1 is MGHRA and CDR2 is YSYEKL. The CDR3, as DNA: TGCGCCAGCAGCTTCTGGGGGACGCTCCTGGAAAACACTGAAGCTTTCTTT. This codes for CASSFWGTLLENTEAFF.

This clonotype was recorded many times. The chain couples TRBV7-9 to TRBJ2-7, with 9 positions matching TRBD1. The CDR3 covers 13 residues. V lost 5 bases and J lost 6; bases outside the gene matches: 5. CDR1 SEHNR and CDR2 FQNEAQ come from the germline V gene (reference sequence). The DNA for the CDR3 is TGTGCCAGCAGCCCAACAGGGGGCGTCGAGCAGTACTTC. Translated, it gives CASSPTGGVEQYF.

This clonotype appeared many times. V and J are TRBV6-1 and TRBJ2-5, with 8 bases aligning to TRBD1. CDR3 size: 16 residues. V gave up 6 bases and J gave up 2 bases; unmatched junction bases: 11. Germline V lookup: CDR1 MNHNS, CDR2 SASEGT. This CDR3 is CASRSTSGQGQETQYF. CDR3 sequence (DNA): TGTGCCAGCAGGTCTACCAGCGGACAGGGTCAAGAGACCCAGTACTTC.

On this clonotype itself: This CDR3 fails to terminate in the conserved phenylalanine or tryptophan, so it likely reflects a read error. This chain links TRBV20-1 with TRBJ2-3; 9 positions agree with TRBD2. Trimming cost V 2 bases and J 3 bases; bases outside gene matches: 6. From germline, CDR1 is DFQATT and CDR2 SNEGSKA (reference sequence). CDR3 size: 15 residues. The CDR3 loop reads CSARLGGGGTDTQYL. The CDR3 region has the DNA TGCAGTGCTAGATTAGGCGGGGGGGGGACAGATACGCAGTATCTT.

This clonotype appeared a few times. CDR3 residues: CSVTPGTGGAGQPQHF. CDR3 bases: TGCAGCGTGACCCCCGGGACAGGGGGCGCGGGTCAGCCCCAGCATTTT. The chain recombines TRBV29-1 with TRBJ1-5; 12 bases line up with TRBD1. In germline, CDR1 is SQVTM, CDR2 ANQGSEA. The CDR3 has 16 amino acids. The ends lost 6 bases at V and 6 bases at J; junction bases unmatched: 12.

This clonotype was seen repeatedly, ten times or more. The V gene is TRBV11-1, the J gene TRBJ2-3, with D hard to call. Per germline, CDR1 SGHAT and CDR2 FQDESV (reference sequence). V was shortened by 6 bases and J by 2 bases, with 6 bases between the two germline ends. This CDR3 is 12 amino acids long. The CDR3 DNA reads as TGTGCCAGCAGTTCGAACACAGATACGCAGTATTTT. This gives the protein CASSSNTDTQYF.

The rearrangement joins TRBV6-6 to TRBJ2-1; D is uncertain. CDR1 and CDR2 (germline): MNHNY, SVGAGI (reference sequence). The CDR3 spans 12 residues. Between the trimmed V and J ends, which lost 0 bases and 7 bases, there was a span of 4 bases. CDR3 in amino acids: CASSYSGNEQFF. DNA of the CDR3: TGTGCCAGCAGTTACTCGGGGAATGAGCAGTTCTTC.

This clonotype has at least ten counts. The chain joins TRBV9 to TRBJ1-2; perhaps TRBD1 as D (5 bases). V shed 3 bases and J shed 2 bases, with 20 bases lying between them. This CDR3 has 17 residues. Germline V gives CDR1 SGDLS, CDR2 YYNGEE. The CDR3 region has the DNA TGTGCCAGCAGCGAGACAACCTCGACAGAAAAAAACTATGGCTACACCTTC. Protein product: CASSETTSTEKNYGYTF.

This clonotype was found many times. This chain joins TRBV2 and TRBJ2-7, with 11 bases identical to TRBD1. Germline CDR1 and CDR2: SNHLY and FYNNEI. Trimming cost V 4 bases and J 4 bases; bases outside gene matches: 9. CDR3 size: 16 residues. CDR3 coding DNA: TGTGCCAGCAGTGGACGGACAGGGGGCGGGGTTTACGAGCAGTACTTC. It yields the protein CASSGRTGGGVYEQYF.